A selection of T cell receptor beta chains follows, all from one sample in a study of T cells in Graves' hyperthyroidism and ophthalmopathy. TCRdb independently ran MiXCR on the multiplex PCR reads; one entry per CDR3 protein. The sample contains approximately 490,000 distinct CDR3 sequences, approximately 22% of which appear only once. Sequenced sample: blood. All receptors derive from a woman in her 70s with Graves' ophthalmopathy. Each CDR3 is given with its conserved first and last residue. Only part of the rows carry a size: once, few, many, or a class if the clone is expanded.

J gene | clone size | V gene | CDR3 protein
TRBJ2-3 | NA | TRBV12-3/TRBV12-4 | CASSSRVGSIDTQYF
TRBJ2-7 | NA | TRBV18 | CASGTDRGRYEQYF
TRBJ2-3 | many | TRBV7-2 | CASNVAGTDTQYF
TRBJ1-5 | few | TRBV7-8 | CASSPMTGANQPQHF
TRBJ2-5 | few | TRBV7-2 | CASSSRWRRDQYF
TRBJ1-1 | few | TRBV13 | CASSFGRNEAFF
TRBJ2-3 | NA | TRBV6-4 | CASSGDGLADTQYF
TRBJ1-4 | NA | TRBV4-1 | CASSQVQTGVNEKLFF
TRBJ1-5 | many | TRBV7-9 | CASSLVNSNQPQHF
TRBJ1-5 | many | TRBV28 | CASSFIGNQPQHF
TRBJ2-2 | many | TRBV11-2 | CASSLRQVTGELFF
TRBJ2-7 | many | TRBV2 | CASSAGGLPYEQYF
TRBJ1-2 | few | TRBV2 | CASSEARGGLGYTF
TRBJ2-7 | NA | TRBV9 | CASSVGPIYEQYF
TRBJ2-1 | NA | TRBV24-1 | CATRDPGGRNEQFF
TRBJ2-3 | NA | TRBV20-1 | CSARLSGSDTQYF
TRBJ2-7 | NA | TRBV20-1 | CSARDGAVTYEQYF
TRBJ2-1 | NA | TRBV12-3/TRBV12-4 | CASSPLRGRSAGTSVPNEQFF
TRBJ2-1 | many | TRBV7-2 | CASSLRDRVDEQFF
TRBJ2-2 | few | TRBV7-9 | CASSLRGMNTGELFF
TRBJ1-6 | NA | TRBV20-1 | CSAAGGSPLHF
TRBJ1-1 | many | TRBV6-1 | CASNRVGREEAFF
TRBJ2-7 | once | TRBV9 | CASSNSLNTGQAFYEQYF
TRBJ1-1 | few | TRBV20-1 | CSARPGANTEAFF
TRBJ2-1 | few | TRBV30 | CAWRTSGGNEQFF
TRBJ2-5 | NA | TRBV3-1 | CASSQGGLAGDVETQYF
TRBJ1-2 | NA | TRBV28 | CASSYRGGVFYGYTF
TRBJ2-3 | NA | TRBV20-1 | CSARDIAGAGDTQYF
TRBJ2-3 | NA | TRBV7-9 | CASSYFLAGATDTQYF
TRBJ2-5 | NA | TRBV5-1 | CASSLVPGETQYF
TRBJ2-2 | few | TRBV10-3 | CATAGQRNTGELFF